This TCR beta chain was profiled in a study of blood T cell repertoires in COVID-19 (TCRdb year 2020). With regard to the full study: The collaborator samples originated in the United States, Italy and Spain and spanned the acute and convalescent phases of COVID-19. The prospective study material was composed of cDNA or gDNA derived from T cells, B-cell-depleted T cells, or PBMCs. Subjects who had been exposed to COVID-19, were actively infected with it, or had recovered from it provided the deeply sampled blood TCRbeta repertoires that made up the dataset. The repertoires were made available in a free public database intended to serve as a resource for research on the immune response to SARS-CoV-2. The samples were drawn from two sources: the first 160 participants of the ongoing ImmuneRACE study, and 1,000 to 1,500 subjects contributed by 6 global collaborators. Nearly every sample came with metadata listing a de-identified subject ID, COVID-19 status, age in years and sex. Where HLA class I and class II types were available, the types were taken from metadata supplied by the sample provider, not from assay-based typing. Here is what the overall study found, with its caveats: The amount of clinical and demographic metadata varied by source and participant and was provided uncurated.

TCRbeta CDR3 regions were amplified from genomic DNA by means of the immunoSEQ Assay, a bias-controlled multiplex PCR. As for how the authors treated the data: Nucleated cell counts per sample were estimated from amplification of reference gene primers within the assay. Sequence reads were collapsed and filtered to measure the absolute abundance of every unique TCRbeta CDR3 rearrangement. For each sample, productive Simpson clonality was calculated as the square root of Simpson's diversity index over productive rearrangements. TCRdb provides this immuneACCESS table in a form limited to in-frame rearrangements. Some clones are lacking; in checked studies, under half of them reflect an unresolved V gene, and why the rest are absent is not known. The DNA gave D and trimming, while V, J and clone size come from that table. The sample table records some 250,000 clones; 81% of these occur just once. The top ten hold around 7.5% of the sample.

One collaborating source in Seattle enrolled patients during active infection and followed them longitudinally through the course of disease. The collaborating institutions used their own protocols to collect whole blood in K2EDTA tubes. Collaborator samples were shipped for TCRbeta analysis as frozen whole blood, isolated PBMCs, or DNA extracted from either sample type. Comments on this clone: Its antigen is not yet known. Base qualities were left out, and no much larger clone turns up one base away.

This clonotype originated in an elderly woman with COVID-19, enrolled during active disease. The sequenced material came from peripheral blood.

The CDR3 region has the sequence CATSGAYEQYF. The DNA sequence is given as TGTGCCACTTCAGGGGCCTACGAGCAGTACTTC. The rearranged chain carries TRBV28 and TRBJ2-7; a weak D assignment points to TRBD1 (6 bases agree). Trimming costs V 10 bases and J 2 bases, and their ends lie 9 bases apart. The CDR3, cysteine through phenylalanine, is 11 amino acids long. Only the CDR3 part of the read is kept: 33 bases, read in frame from the first base. For CDR1 and CDR2, the germline V gene lists MDHEN and SYDVKM.